The 27 T cell receptor beta chains listed next were all sequenced from one sample in a study of cytomegalovirus exposure and HLA in healthy donors. PCR primers comprised 60 Vbeta and 13 Jbeta primers. Assay used: immunoSEQ multiplex PCR; TCRdb lists only in-frame clones, some missing. In the table there are 120,000 or so clones, roughly 82% of which are singletons. The sequenced material came from PBMCs. The receptors originated from a male donor in good health and CMV-seropositive.

This clone was recorded at least ten times. The genes are TRBV6-4 and TRBJ2-1; the match to TRBD2 covers 9 bases. The germline V gene encodes CDR1 MRHNA and CDR2 SNTAGT. The V gene end was trimmed by 0 bases and the J gene end by 3 bases; junction bases not matched to a gene: 0. The CDR3 extends over 15 amino acids. The CDR3 loop is CASSDSSGSYNEQFF. CDR3 nucleotides: TGTGCCAGCAGTGACTCTAGCGGGAGCTACAATGAGCAGTTCTTC.

The CDR3 DNA sequence: TGTGCCATCCTAGCGGGAAAGGGAGAGACCCAGTACTTC. Translated: CAILAGKGETQYF. The chain uses TRBV10-3 and TRBJ2-5; 9 positions match TRBD2. The CDR3 runs 13 residues. Germline CDR1 ENHRY, CDR2 SYGVKD. V lost 8 bases, J lost 4 bases, and 5 bases stayed unmatched.

The chain employs TRBV9 and TRBJ2-2; weak D call: TRBD2 (5 bases). CDR1 is SGDLS, CDR2 YYNGEE, per germline. CDR3 length equals 14 residues. Trimming cost V 4 bases and J 4 bases, with 11 bases left between them. CDR3 sequence: CASSSGRITGELFF. The CDR3 nucleotides are TGTGCCAGCAGCAGCGGACGGATCACCGGGGAGCTGTTTTTT. Using reference TRBV9 and TRBJ2-2 for the parts outside the CDR3, the full variable domain is DSGVTQTPKHLITATGQRVTLRCSPRSGDLSVYWYQQSLDQGLQFLIQYYNGEERAKGNILERFSAQQFPDLHSELNLSSLELGDSALYFCASSSGRITGELFFGEGSRLTVL.

This sequence joins TRBV7-2 and TRBJ2-1; 7 bases map to TRBD2. This CDR3 comprises 15 residues. Losses at the gene ends were 3 bases for V and 8 bases for J; bases not matched to a gene: 10. CDR1 is SGHTA, CDR2 FQGNSA, per germline. The CDR3: CASSFGTNIGYEQFF. CDR3 sequence (DNA): TGTGCCAGCAGCTTTGGGACTAATATTGGGTATGAGCAGTTCTTC.

The J gene is TRBJ2-3, the V gene TRBV28, with 9 bases aligning to TRBD1. The V and J ends lost 4 bases and 5 bases, in that order; junction bases with no gene match: 7. Germline V gives CDR1 MDHEN, CDR2 SYDVKM. This CDR3 has 15 residues. The CDR3 bases are TGTGCCAGCAGTTCCCCGGGACAGGGTGAAGATACGCAGTATTTT. Translating it yields CASSSPGQGEDTQYF.

DNA for the CDR3: TGTGCCGCTTCCCAGGGCCATCGTCGAGAGCAGTACTTC. This encodes CAASQGHRREQYF. The genes are TRBV19 and TRBJ2-7; D is possibly TRBD1 (5 bases). Germline CDR1 reads LNHDA; CDR2 reads SQIVND (reference sequence). The ends were cut back, 11 bases at V and 7 bases at J, with 21 bases in the middle. The CDR3 has 13 amino acids.

V gene TRBV5-8 combines with J gene TRBJ2-1; 14 positions agree with TRBD2. J gave up 3 bases and V 9 bases, and 17 bases lay outside the gene matches. CDR1 is SGHTS and CDR2 is YDEGEE in the germline V gene. There are 19 residues in the CDR3. Here the CDR3 DNA reads TGTGCCACCCTAACCGGGACTAGCGGGAGTGGAGGGTACTACAATGAGCAGTTCTTC. Translation: CATLTGTSGSGGYYNEQFF.

The chain uses TRBV6-7 and TRBJ2-4; possibly TRBD2 for D (6 bases). TRBV6-7 is reported as an ORF; its role is uncertain. Trimming removed 4 bases from V and 3 bases from J, with 13 bases in between. CDR3 length equals 15 residues. CDR3 residues: CASSSPGVGKNIQYF. The CDR3, as DNA: TGTGCCAGCAGTTCTCCGGGGGTTGGCAAAAACATTCAGTACTTC.

The chain has TRBV6-1 and TRBJ1-4; D gene ambiguous. Germline CDR1 reads MNHNS; CDR2 reads SASEGT. CDR3 length: 13 amino acids. V lost 4 bases to trimming and J lost 4 bases, with 7 bases between them. The CDR3: CASSARGNEKLFF. The DNA for the CDR3 is TGTGCCAGCAGTGCCCGGGGTAATGAAAAACTGTTTTTT.

The genes are TRBV11-2 and TRBJ2-3; 12 bases are shared with TRBD2. CDR1 SGHAT and CDR2 FQNNGV come from the germline V gene. The ends lost 8 bases at V and 4 bases at J; junction bases unmatched: 10. This CDR3 has 16 residues. The CDR3 protein is CASGLRLAGVADTQYF. In nucleotides, the CDR3 is TGTGCCAGCGGGCTACGACTAGCGGGAGTGGCAGATACGCAGTATTTT.

The gene calls are TRBV28 and TRBJ1-1; perhaps TRBD1 as D (5 bases). V lost 8 bases to trimming and J lost 4 bases, with 20 bases between them. The CDR3 has 15 residues. The germline V gene has CDR1 MDHEN and CDR2 SYDVKM. The CDR3 bases are TGTGCCAGCCCGGCAAGGGAAATGGGGCCCACTGAAGCTTTCTTT. This codes for CASPAREMGPTEAFF.

This rearrangement joins TRBV11-2 to TRBJ2-3, with TRBD2 matching 11 bases. Germline trimming cut 5 bases from V and 0 bases from J; bases unmatched to any gene: 7. Germline V gene lookup returns CDR1 SGHAT and CDR2 FQNNGV. CDR3 length: 17 amino acids. The CDR3 DNA follows: TGTGCCAGCAGCCCCCCGGGACTAGCGGCTAGCACAGATACGCAGTATTTT. Translated: CASSPPGLAASTDTQYF.

In nucleotides, the CDR3 is TGCGCCAGCAGCCAACAACTAGCGAGAGCAGTGAACACCGGGGAGCTGTTTTTT. It yields the protein CASSQQLARAVNTGELFF. The chain links TRBV4-3 to TRBJ2-2; 7 nucleotides match TRBD2. Germline-derived CDR1 and CDR2 are LGHNA and YSLEER. CDR3 length: 18 amino acids. The V segment lost 2 bases and the J segment 1 base; nucleotides outside the gene matches: 10.

The chain is built from TRBV30 and TRBJ1-4; maybe TRBD1 (5 bases). CDR1 and CDR2 from the germline V gene are GTSNPN and SVGIG (reference sequence). V lost 0 bases to trimming and J lost 12 bases, with 11 bases between them. This CDR3 spans 12 amino acids. The DNA for the CDR3 is TGTGCCTGGAGTGTTCAGGGTACAGAACTGTTTTTT. Its translation is CAWSVQGTELFF.

This chain connects TRBV5-1 to TRBJ1-1; the match to TRBD1 covers 9 bases. This CDR3 is built from 14 residues. Trimming cost V 0 bases and J 7 bases; bases outside gene matches: 4. Germline assignment: CDR1 SGHRS and CDR2 YFSETQ. CDR3 region: CASSLVDRGSEAFF. In DNA, the CDR3 is TGCGCCAGCAGCTTGGTGGACAGGGGCAGTGAAGCTTTCTTT.

The chain has TRBV5-6 and TRBJ2-2; D might be TRBD1 (6 bases). This CDR3 is 16 amino acids long. V shed 4 bases and J shed 7 bases, with 20 bases lying between them. Germline values: CDR1 SGHDT, CDR2 YYEEEE. CDR3 nucleotides: TGTGCCAGCAGCCCCCCCGCTTATCAGGGGTACGGGGAGCTGTTTTTT. Translation gives CASSPPAYQGYGELFF.

With regard to this clone: The germline gene is not matched at one end of the junction; a read error may be the cause. This chain uses TRBV7-9 with TRBJ2-7; tentatively, D is TRBD2 (5 bases). Germline CDR1 SEHNR, CDR2 FQNEAQ (reference sequence). The CDR3 is 15 amino acids. CDR3 in amino acids: CSSSLTREANYEQYF. CDR3 in DNA: TGTTCCAGCAGCTTGACACGGGAAGCGAACTACGAGCAGTACTTC. Full variable domain (missing parts from reference TRBV7-9 and TRBJ2-7): DTGVSQNPRHKITKRGQNVTFRCDPISEHNRLYWYRQTLGQGPEFLTYFQNEAQLEKSRLLSDRFSAERPKGSFSTLEIQRTEQGDSAMYLCSSSLTREANYEQYFGPGTRLTVT.

This clone was observed once. This chain uses TRBV20-1 with TRBJ2-3; D remains ambiguous. V was shortened by 8 bases and J by 6 bases, with 12 bases between the two germline ends. Germline loops: CDR1 DFQATT, CDR2 SNEGSKA (reference sequence). The CDR3 has 11 residues. The CDR3 nucleotides are TGCAGTTCGAAGTGGGCGGATACGCAGTATTTT. The encoded protein is CSSKWADTQYF.

CDR3 nucleotides: TGTGCCTGGAGCCTAGGACAGGGGGCGAGCTACGAGCAGTACTTC. The encoded protein is CAWSLGQGASYEQYF. The V and J genes are TRBV30 and TRBJ2-7, with TRBD1 matching over 11 bases. Germline V CDR1 and CDR2: GTSNPN, SVGIG (reference sequence). The CDR3 has 15 amino acids. V was clipped by 3 bases and J by 3 bases; unmatched bases: 7.

The chain employs TRBV20-1 and TRBJ2-4; 7 nucleotides line up with TRBD2. The CDR3 has 11 residues. With V trimmed by 6 bases and J by 12 bases, 8 bases remained unmatched. Germline CDR1 is DFQATT and CDR2 is SNEGSKA (reference sequence). The CDR3 region has the DNA TGCAGTGCCTGGAGGGACTACAGTCAGTACTTC. Protein sequence: CSAWRDYSQYF.

This rearrangement joins TRBV7-3 to TRBJ2-3; D perhaps matches TRBD2 (6 bases). V was cut by 2 bases and J by 4 bases, with 16 bases left in between. CDR1 is SGHTA and CDR2 is FQGTGA in the germline V gene. This CDR3 comprises 16 residues. CDR3 loop: CASSLGLGGVADTQYF. The CDR3 DNA sequence: TGTGCCAGCAGCTTAGGCCTCGGGGGAGTGGCAGATACGCAGTATTTT.

The V and J genes are TRBV27 and TRBJ2-1, with D perhaps matching TRBD1 (6 bases). CDR1 and CDR2 (germline): MNHEY, SMNVEV (reference sequence). V was pared by 5 bases and J by 4 bases, with 9 bases between. CDR3 length equals 13 residues. The DNA for the CDR3 is TGTGCCAGCAGTCCCCAGGGGTACAATGAGCAGTTCTTC. Encoded protein: CASSPQGYNEQFF.

The chain has TRBV7-3 and TRBJ2-1, with 15 nucleotides matching TRBD2. The CDR3 covers 18 residues. J was trimmed by 4 bases and V by 1 base; bases with no gene match: 5. CDR1 SGHTA and CDR2 FQGTGA come from the germline V gene. The chain's CDR3 is CASSLIPGLAGGYNEQFF. CDR3 DNA: TGTGCCAGCAGCTTAATACCGGGACTAGCGGGAGGATACAATGAGCAGTTCTTC.

The rearrangement links TRBV7-2 to TRBJ2-7; 9 bases are shared with TRBD1. V was pared by 5 bases and J by 4 bases, with 6 bases of the junction left unmatched. Germline lookup yields CDR1 SGHTA and CDR2 FQGNSA. The CDR3 contains 14 residues. DNA of the CDR3: TGTGCCAGCAGCCACGCGACAGGGGGGTACGAGCAGTACTTC. It is translated as CASSHATGGYEQYF.

The V and J genes are TRBV7-9 and TRBJ2-1; D is perhaps TRBD2 (6 bases). The CDR3 extends over 14 amino acids. Germline V gene lookup returns CDR1 SEHNR and CDR2 FQNEAQ (reference sequence). V shed 4 bases and J shed 7 bases, with 14 bases lying between them. CDR3 region: CASSYLAGYNEQFF. The CDR3 DNA reads TGTGCCAGCAGCTACCTGGCGGGATATAATGAGCAGTTCTTC.

This clone turned up a few times. The rearrangement uses TRBV27 and TRBJ2-3, with unresolved D. The CDR3 extends over 13 amino acids. Trimming took 5 bases from V and 1 from J, leaving 7 bases between them. Germline V CDR1 and CDR2: MNHEY, SMNVEV (reference sequence). For the CDR3, the DNA is TGTGCCAGCAGTCCCCGAGGCACAGATACGCAGTATTTT. Its translation is CASSPRGTDTQYF.

The table lists this clone with a few counts. V usage is TRBV4-1 and J usage is TRBJ1-3; D gene unclear. Germline V CDR1 and CDR2: MGHRA, YSYEKL. The CDR3 is 16 amino acids. V was cut by 0 bases and J by 2 bases, with 11 bases left in between. In DNA, the CDR3 is TGCGCCAGCAGCCAAGAAGAGGTTTCCCCTGGAAACACCATATATTTT. Translating gives CASSQEEVSPGNTIYF.